Following are 21 T cell receptor beta chains from one sample sequenced in a study of tissue T cells after allogeneic stem cell transplantation. Sequencing used immunoSEQ multiplex PCR; TCRdb keeps in-frame clones, though not all of them. The sample consists of roughly 5,000 clones, roughly half of them appearing once. Time point of the sample: mouse harvest day 7 after allogeneic transplant. The graft held 10^6 splenic CD5+ T cells and 10^7 T-cell-depleted bone marrow cells. Sequencing was performed on skin. The receptors come from a female BALB/c mouse given C57BL/6 T cells with graft-versus-host disease after an allogeneic hematopoietic cell transplant.

In its sample, this clone ranks as large. The germline and genes are mouse ones. The CDR3 end lies 1 residue beyond the end of the read and is filled in from the germline J gene. The chain employs TRBV19 and TRBJ2-7; 10 bases align to TRBD2. Germline loops: CDR1 FNHDT, CDR2 SITEND (reference sequence). The J segment lost 3 bases and the V segment lost 4 bases, leaving 1 base of the junction unmatched. This CDR3 spans 13 amino acids. Partial CDR3 DNA: TGTGCCAGCAGTCGGGACTGGGGCTATGAACAGTAC. It specifies CASSRDWGYEQY. The CDR3 in its entirety is CASSRDWGYEQYF.

Turning to this clone: Here the gene names and germline are mouse. The CDR3 end is not reached by the read, which stops 1 residue before it; the germline J gene fills it in. The chain links TRBV3 to TRBJ2-7; TRBD2 matches at 12 bases. Germline CDR1 and CDR2: SNHLY and FYNGKV (reference sequence). The CDR3 has 14 residues. Trimming removed 5 bases from V and 3 bases from J; junction bases left unmatched: 2. CDR3 DNA, as far as it was read: TGTGCCAGCAGCAGGGACTGGGGGGTCTATGAACAGTAC. It translates to CASSRDWGVYEQY. The whole CDR3 is CASSRDWGVYEQYF.

In regard to this clone: Genes and germline are mouse. The read falls 1 residue short of the CDR3 end, and the missing part is taken from the germline J gene. The chain carries TRBV26 and TRBJ1-4; D ambiguous. The CDR3 spans 13 residues. V was pared by 2 bases and J by 4 bases, with 5 bases between. The germline CDR1 and CDR2 sequences are KGHPV and FQNQEV (reference sequence). The part of the CDR3 DNA that was read is TGTGCCAGCAGTCTGCCAGTCAACGAAAGATTATTT. Protein: CASSLPVNERLF. The complete CDR3 sequence is CASSLPVNERLFF.

As for this clone: Gene and germline names: mouse. The CDR3 is cut off 1 residue early in the read; its end comes from the germline J gene. V and J are TRBV26 and TRBJ1-6, with D tentatively TRBD1 (6 bases). TRBJ1-6 qualifies as an ORF whose function is uncertain. Germline CDR1 reads KGHPV; CDR2 reads FQNQEV (reference sequence). V was pared by 2 bases and J by 4 bases, with 9 bases between. The CDR3 is made up of 15 amino acids. This CDR3 reads CASSLEGGYNSPLYF. The sequenced CDR3 bases are TGTGCCAGCAGTCTGGAGGGGGGGTATAATTCGCCCCTCTAC.

About this clone itself: The gene symbols are mouse symbols. Read sequence stops 1 residue before the CDR3 end, and the germline J gene provides the missing end. The chain joins TRBV3 to TRBJ1-4; D not resolved. From germline, CDR1 is SNHLY and CDR2 FYNGKV (reference sequence). Trimming took off 3 bases at V and 0 bases at J, with 5 bases between the two ends. This CDR3 region has 14 residues. The part of the CDR3 DNA that was read is TGTGCCAGCAGCTTGGGCCTTTCCAACGAAAGATTATTT. As protein: CASSLGLSNERLF. The full CDR3 protein is CASSLGLSNERLFF. The full variable domain, with the rest looked up from reference TRBV3 and TRBJ1-4, is GPKVLQIPSHQIIDMGQMVTLNCDPVSNHLYFYWYKQILGQQMEFLVNFYNGKVMEKSKLFKDQFSVERPDGSYFTLKIQPTALEDSAVYFCASSLGLSNERLFFGHGTKLSVL.

For this clone: Gene names are the mouse ones. The CDR3 goes on 1 residue after the read ends, and that part is filled in from the germline J gene. The genes are TRBV26 and TRBJ1-2, with a possible D match to TRBD1 (6 bases). This CDR3 is 13 amino acids long. V was trimmed by 3 bases and J by 4 bases, leaving 9 bases between them. Per germline, CDR1 KGHPV and CDR2 FQNQEV (reference sequence). The sequenced part of the CDR3 DNA is TGTGCCAGCAGTCTCACAGGGAGCTCCGACTACACC. It codes for CASSLTGSSDYT. The entire CDR3 reads CASSLTGSSDYTF.

Concerning this clone itself: Genes here carry mouse names. The read falls 1 residue short of the CDR3 end, and the missing part is taken from the germline J gene. J is TRBJ1-1 and V is TRBV3, with TRBD1 as a possible D gene (6 bases). With 2 bases removed from V and 4 bases from J, the gap between germline ends came to 8 bases. This CDR3 has 13 residues. Germline V gene lookup returns CDR1 SNHLY and CDR2 FYNGKV (reference sequence). The CDR3 protein is CASSLQGTTEVFF. The part of the CDR3 DNA that was read is TGTGCCAGCAGCTTACAGGGGACCACAGAAGTCTTC.

As for this clone: Genes and germline are mouse. The CDR3 goes on 1 residue after the read ends, and that part is filled in from the germline J gene. The rearrangement links TRBV3 to TRBJ2-5; 10 nucleotides line up with TRBD2. CDR1 is SNHLY, CDR2 FYNGKV, per germline (reference sequence). The CDR3 runs 14 residues. Unmatched junction bases numbered 4, after V lost 6 bases and J lost 4 bases. The CDR3 here is CASRSGTGEDTQYF. The CDR3 DNA, read in part, is TGTGCCAGCAGATCCGGGACTGGGGAAGACACCCAGTAC. Based on the CDR3 plus reference TRBV3 and TRBJ2-5, the full variable domain is GPKVLQIPSHQIIDMGQMVTLNCDPVSNHLYFYWYKQILGQQMEFLVNFYNGKVMEKSKLFKDQFSVERPDGSYFTLKIQPTALEDSAVYFCASRSGTGEDTQYFGPGTRLLVL.

A word on this clone: Germline and genes: mouse. With the read ending 1 residue before the CDR3 end, the germline J gene is used to fill in that end. The genes are TRBV3 and TRBJ2-5; a possible D gene is TRBD1 (6 bases). This CDR3 has 13 amino acids. The V gene lost 4 bases and the J gene lost 6 bases, with 11 bases spanning the gap. The germline gives CDR1 SNHLY, CDR2 FYNGKV (reference sequence). The CDR3: CASSSTGKDTQYF. The CDR3 DNA, read in part, is TGTGCCAGCAGCTCTACAGGGAAGGACACCCAGTAC.

This clone came up a few times. Any gene name here is a mouse gene name. The read terminates 1 residue before the CDR3 end, so the remaining end is supplied by the germline J gene. V is TRBV26 and J is TRBJ1-1; perhaps TRBD1 as D (6 bases). The CDR3 sequence is 15 residues long. Germline assignment: CDR1 KGHPV and CDR2 FQNQEV (reference sequence). V lost 4 bases to trimming and J lost 0 bases, with 12 bases between them. The covered CDR3 bases are TGTGCCAGCAGTCCCCAGGGGACATCAAACACAGAAGTCTTC. This gives the protein CASSPQGTSNTEVF. The entire CDR3 sequence reads CASSPQGTSNTEVFF.

Worth noting for this clone: The germline and genes are mouse ones. The CDR3 is cut off 1 residue early in the read; its end comes from the germline J gene. The chain has TRBV23 and TRBJ2-3; TRBD2, as called in the table, went unchecked against the DNA. CDR1 is KGHTA and CDR2 is FQNQQP in the germline V gene. This CDR3 region has 15 residues. The CDR3 loop reads CSSSQWELGGETLYF. Partial CDR3 DNA: TGCTCCAGCAGTCAATGGGAACTGGGGGGGGAAACGCTGTAT.

Note on this clone: Germline and genes: mouse. Coverage ceases 1 residue before the CDR3 finishes, and the germline J gene fills in the end. J is TRBJ2-2 and V is TRBV3, with TRBD2 matching over 10 bases. J gave up 0 bases and V 5 bases, and 3 bases lay outside the gene matches. The CDR3 contains 16 residues. Germline lookup yields CDR1 SNHLY and CDR2 FYNGKV (reference sequence). Incomplete CDR3 DNA: TGTGCCAGCAGCCGGACTGGGGGAGCAAACACCGGGCAGCTCTAC. Protein: CASSRTGGANTGQLY. The complete CDR3 protein is CASSRTGGANTGQLYF.

Concerning this clone: Any gene name here is a mouse gene name. With the read ending 1 residue before the CDR3 end, the germline J gene is used to fill in that end. This rearrangement joins TRBV4 to TRBJ2-4; 10 bases are shared with TRBD2. This CDR3 contains 14 residues. Germline values: CDR1 LGHDT, CDR2 YNNKQL (reference sequence). The trim removed 4 bases at V and 3 bases at J, leaving 1 base unmatched. The CDR3 sequence is CASSWTGGQNTLYF. CDR3 DNA, as far as it was read: TGTGCCAGCAGCTGGACTGGGGGCCAAAACACCTTGTAC.

The sample holds a few counts of this clone. Each gene name is a mouse one. The sequence runs out 1 residue before the end of the CDR3; the remainder is reconstructed from the germline J gene. V is TRBV31 and J is TRBJ2-7, with D possibly TRBD2 on 7 matching bases. V was cut by 0 bases and J by 4 bases, with 13 bases left in between. The CDR3 loop spans 14 amino acids. From germline, CDR1 is GKSSPN and CDR2 SITVG. CDR3 amino acids: CAWSLGGPSYEQYF. The part of the CDR3 DNA that was read is TGTGCCTGGAGTCTTGGGGGGCCGTCTTATGAACAGTAC.

This clone was observed a handful of times. Each gene name is a mouse one. The read ends 1 residue before the CDR3 terminus; that terminus is restored from the germline J gene. The V gene is TRBV26, the J gene TRBJ2-5, with TRBD1 identical over 10 bases. The length of the CDR3 is 14 residues. CDR1 KGHPV and CDR2 FQNQEV come from the germline V gene (reference sequence). The trim removed 4 bases at V and 3 bases at J, leaving 1 base unmatched. CDR3 DNA, as far as it was read: TGTGCCAGCAGTCGACAGGGGGCACAAGACACCCAGTAC. It is translated as CASSRQGAQDTQY. The full CDR3 protein is CASSRQGAQDTQYF. The variable domain in full, completed from reference TRBV26 and TRBJ2-5, reads NSKVIQTPRYLVKGQGQKAKMRCIPEKGHPVVFWYQQNKNNEFKFLINFQNQEVLQQIDMTEKRFSAECPSNSPCSLEIQSSEAGDSALYLCASSRQGAQDTQYFGPGTRLLVL.

Comments on this clone: These gene names are mouse names. The read ends 1 residue early relative to the CDR3; the germline J gene fills the gap. This chain links TRBV3 with TRBJ1-1, with D hard to call. The CDR3 covers 14 residues. CDR1 is SNHLY, CDR2 FYNGKV, per germline (reference sequence). V was trimmed by 3 bases and J by 0 bases, leaving 8 bases between them. The CDR3 sequence is CASSFDNANTEVFF. The CDR3 DNA, read in part, is TGTGCCAGCAGCTTCGACAATGCAAACACAGAAGTCTTC. Full variable domain (remainder filled in from reference TRBV3 and TRBJ1-1): GPKVLQIPSHQIIDMGQMVTLNCDPVSNHLYFYWYKQILGQQMEFLVNFYNGKVMEKSKLFKDQFSVERPDGSYFTLKIQPTALEDSAVYFCASSFDNANTEVFFGKGTRLTVV.

A single count supports this clone. Genes here carry mouse names. The read is 1 residue too short to cover the CDR3 end, so that end is filled in from the germline J gene. The gene calls are TRBV23 and TRBJ1-1. Germline V gene lookup returns CDR1 KGHTA and CDR2 FQNQQP. The CDR3 runs 13 residues. The CDR3 sequence is CSSSRPGGTEVFF. CDR3 DNA, as far as it was read: TGCTCCAGCAGTCGTCCGGGGGGCACAGAAGTCTTC.

Only a few counts were recorded for this clone. Germline and genes here are mouse. Read coverage stops 1 residue before the CDR3 terminus; the germline J gene supplies the remainder. This rearrangement joins TRBV26 to TRBJ2-2; 9 bases map to TRBD1. Losses at the gene ends were 2 bases for V and 2 bases for J; bases not matched to a gene: 3. Germline loops: CDR1 KGHPV, CDR2 FQNQEV (reference sequence). CDR3 length: 16 amino acids. CDR3 amino acids: CASSLTGGANTGQLYF. Partial CDR3 DNA: TGTGCCAGCAGTCTGACAGGGGGCGCGAACACCGGGCAGCTCTAC.

As to this clone: Gene labels here are mouse ones. The read halts 1 residue ahead of the CDR3 end, with the missing end drawn from the germline J gene. The chain joins TRBV26 to TRBJ1-1; D might be TRBD1 (5 bases). The germline V gene encodes CDR1 KGHPV and CDR2 FQNQEV (reference sequence). The CDR3 has 13 residues. The V end was cut by 3 bases, the J end by 4 bases, with 9 bases between. CDR3 amino acids: CASSLGAVTEVFF. The sequenced part of the CDR3 DNA is TGTGCCAGCAGTCTAGGGGCGGTCACAGAAGTCTTC.

Comment on this clone: Gene names and germline refer to mouse. The read comes to an end 1 residue before the CDR3 does, leaving the germline J gene to fill in the end. The chain joins TRBV23 to TRBJ2-2; the D call TRBD1 from the table was never checked on the DNA. Germline V lookup: CDR1 KGHTA, CDR2 FQNQQP. The CDR3 extends over 14 amino acids. The sequenced part of the CDR3 DNA is TGCTCCAGCAGTTGGGACACAAACACCGGGCAGCTCTAC. This translates into CSSSWDTNTGQLY. The full CDR3 reads CSSSWDTNTGQLYF.

This clone was seen a few times. Germline and genes: mouse. The CDR3 end lies 1 residue beyond the end of the read and is filled in from the germline J gene. The chain uses TRBV5 and TRBJ2-7, with a possible D match to TRBD2 (5 bases). V lost 0 bases and J 3 bases, leaving 9 bases between the germline ends. The germline V gene encodes CDR1 LGHNA and CDR2 YNLKQL (reference sequence). This CDR3 spans 14 amino acids. CDR3 DNA, as far as it was read: TGTGCCAGCAGCCAAGAGAGGACTTTCTATGAACAGTAC. As protein: CASSQERTFYEQY. The CDR3 as a whole reads CASSQERTFYEQYF.